These 14 T cell receptor beta chains originate from one sample sequenced in a study of EBV T-cell therapy then PD-1 blockade in nasopharyngeal carcinoma. Time point indicated: 266 days after commencement of treatment, after nivolumab therapy. As to treatment: AdE1-LMPpoly-expanded autologous EBV-specific T-cell therapy followed by anti-PD-1 nivolumab. Their cognate antigens are unknown. Sequencing used immunoSEQ multiplex PCR; TCRdb keeps in-frame clones, though not all of them. The sample holds tens of thousands of clones, about 81% seen once. The sequencing used CD8+ T cells from blood, collected around day 250 from a patient whose treatment included autologous EBV-specific T cells and nivolumab. The receptors were sampled from a man aged 40-49 years with nasopharyngeal carcinoma.

A single count supports this clone. The chain joins TRBV9 to TRBJ1-6, with a possible D match to TRBD1 (6 bases). This CDR3 is built from 14 residues. V shed 0 bases and J shed 9 bases, with 10 bases lying between them. CDR1 and CDR2 from the germline V gene are SGDLS and YYNGEE. The CDR3 reads CASSVEGVGSPLHF. The DNA of the CDR3 is TGTGCCAGCAGCGTAGAGGGGGTGGGTTCACCCCTCCACTTT.

The rearrangement uses TRBV5-1 and TRBJ2-7; weak D call: TRBD2 (6 bases). The CDR3 has 17 residues. From germline, CDR1 is SGHRS and CDR2 YFSETQ. V lost 0 bases and J lost 4, with 20 bases in between. The CDR3 sequence is CASSLGAASASRYEQYF. CDR3 nucleotide sequence: TGCGCCAGCAGCTTGGGCGCGGCTAGCGCTTCACGATACGAGCAGTACTTC.

The chain joins TRBV7-9 to TRBJ2-7; D may be TRBD2 (6 bases). Germline CDR1 SEHNR, CDR2 FQNEAQ (reference sequence). V was pared by 5 bases and J by 8 bases, with 16 bases between. CDR3 length equals 13 residues. The CDR3 DNA reads as TGTGCCAGCAGCCCCCCGGGGGTAACAAAGCAGTACTTC. Amino acid sequence: CASSPPGVTKQYF.

The CDR3 protein is CASSHPSSGNTDTQYF. CDR3 coding DNA: TGTGCCAGCAGCCATCCTTCTAGCGGGAACACAGATACGCAGTATTTT. The chain joins TRBV3-1 (or the pseudogene TRBV3-2) to TRBJ2-3, with 9 bases aligning to TRBD2. This CDR3 is 16 amino acids long. V was clipped by 3 bases and J by 2 bases; unmatched bases: 6. Germline V gene data show CDR1 as LGHDT and CDR2 as YNNKEL (reference sequence).

The CDR3 spells CASSQDRVNTEAFF. The CDR3, as DNA: TGCGCCAGCAGCCAAGATAGAGTGAACACTGAAGCTTTCTTT. This chain links TRBV4-3 with TRBJ1-1, with D unresolved. The CDR3 extends over 14 amino acids. V lost 0 bases and J lost 0, with 5 bases in between. The V gene's germline CDR1 is LGHNA and CDR2 YSLEER.

The chain employs TRBV6-4 and TRBJ2-1; 7 nucleotides align to TRBD2. This CDR3 region has 15 residues. V gave up 3 bases and J gave up 0 bases; unmatched junction bases: 2. Germline values: CDR1 MRHNA, CDR2 SNTAGT. The CDR3 sequence is CASSESGGSYNEQFF. CDR3 DNA sequence: TGTGCCAGCAGTGAATCGGGGGGCTCCTACAATGAGCAGTTCTTC.

The genes are TRBV24-1 and TRBJ1-6; D is ambiguous. The CDR3 is 13 amino acids. The V gene lost 4 bases and the J gene lost 4 bases, with 4 bases spanning the gap. Germline V lookup: CDR1 KGHDR, CDR2 SFDVKD. CDR3 region: CATSEFYNSPLHF. CDR3 nucleotides: TGTGCCACCAGTGAGTTTTATAATTCACCCCTCCACTTT.

The chain employs TRBV9 and TRBJ2-7; D is possibly TRBD1 (6 bases). The length of the CDR3 is 14 residues. The V end was cut by 3 bases, the J end by 3 bases, with 13 bases between. In germline, CDR1 is SGDLS, CDR2 YYNGEE. Written as DNA, the CDR3 is TGTGCCAGCAGCGCAGGGGTTGGCGGCTACGAGCAGTACTTC. This encodes CASSAGVGGYEQYF.

This clone has just one count. The gene calls are TRBV7-9 and TRBJ2-7, with D possibly matching TRBD2 (5 bases). The CDR3 covers 13 residues. Trimming took off 5 bases at V and 0 bases at J, with 8 bases between the two ends. The germline CDR1 and CDR2 sequences are SEHNR and FQNEAQ (reference sequence). The CDR3 DNA sequence: TGTGCCAGCAGCGGGGAGAGCTCCTACGAGCAGTACTTC. This codes for CASSGESSYEQYF.

The V gene is TRBV13, the J gene TRBJ2-5; the D gene is possibly TRBD1 (6 bases). V was shortened by 0 bases and J by 1 base, with 9 bases between the two germline ends. This CDR3 has 15 amino acids. From germline, CDR1 is PRHDT and CDR2 FYEKMQ (reference sequence). This CDR3 reads CASSLGPRGQETQYF. The CDR3 DNA follows: TGTGCCAGCAGCTTAGGCCCCAGGGGCCAAGAGACCCAGTACTTC.

The gene calls are TRBV2 and TRBJ2-7; tentative D call: TRBD1 (5 bases). Germline values: CDR1 SNHLY, CDR2 FYNNEI. Trimming took off 2 bases at V and 5 bases at J, with 16 bases between the two ends. The length of the CDR3 is 15 residues. The CDR3 loop reads CASSESDILGNEQYF. In DNA, the CDR3 is TGTGCCAGCAGTGAATCGGACATTTTGGGAAACGAGCAGTACTTC.

The gene calls are TRBV5-6 and TRBJ2-6, with D perhaps TRBD1 (6 bases). Germline loops: CDR1 SGHDT, CDR2 YYEEEE. Trimming stripped 0 bases from V and 0 bases from J, with 13 bases between. CDR3 length equals 18 residues. DNA of the CDR3: TGTGCCAGCAGCTTGGTACAGGGAATTTTCTCTGGGGCCAACGTCCTGACTTTC. Translating it yields CASSLVQGIFSGANVLTF.

The chain combines TRBV28 with TRBJ1-2, with unresolved D. The CDR3 is 14 residues long. Per the germline V gene, CDR1 is MDHEN and CDR2 is SYDVKM. Trimming removed 3 bases from V and 2 bases from J, with 10 bases in between. The CDR3 DNA reads TGTGCCAGCAGTTTCGGCAGCTTCAACTATGGCTACACCTTC. Protein: CASSFGSFNYGYTF.

V and J are TRBV24-1 and TRBJ2-1; a possible D gene is TRBD2 (6 bases). CDR3 length equals 15 residues. Trimming took 8 bases from V and 8 from J, leaving 21 bases between them. Germline assignment: CDR1 KGHDR and CDR2 SFDVKD. CDR3 region: CATTCPGEVCYEQFF. The CDR3 nucleotides read TGTGCCACCACATGTCCGGGGGAGGTTTGCTATGAGCAGTTCTTC.